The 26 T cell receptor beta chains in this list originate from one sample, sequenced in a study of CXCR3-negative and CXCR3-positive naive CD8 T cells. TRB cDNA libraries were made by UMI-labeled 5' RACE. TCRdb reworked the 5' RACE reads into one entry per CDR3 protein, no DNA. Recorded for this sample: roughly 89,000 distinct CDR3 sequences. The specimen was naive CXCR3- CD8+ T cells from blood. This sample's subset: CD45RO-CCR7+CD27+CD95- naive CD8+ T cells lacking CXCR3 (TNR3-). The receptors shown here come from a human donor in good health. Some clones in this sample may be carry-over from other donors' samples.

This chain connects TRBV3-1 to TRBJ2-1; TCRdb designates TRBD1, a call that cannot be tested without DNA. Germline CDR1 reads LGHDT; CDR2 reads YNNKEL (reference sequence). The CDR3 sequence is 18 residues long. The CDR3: CASSQEARHRGGYNEQFF.

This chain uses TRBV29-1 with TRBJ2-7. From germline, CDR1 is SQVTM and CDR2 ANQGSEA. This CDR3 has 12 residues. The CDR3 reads CSAEGISYEQYF.

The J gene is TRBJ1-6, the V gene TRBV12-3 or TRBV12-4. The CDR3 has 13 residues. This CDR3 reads CASTPSEGSPLHF.

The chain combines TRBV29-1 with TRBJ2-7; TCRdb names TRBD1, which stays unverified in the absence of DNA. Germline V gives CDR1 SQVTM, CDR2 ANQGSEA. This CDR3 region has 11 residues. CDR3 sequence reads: CSVHRGNEQYF.

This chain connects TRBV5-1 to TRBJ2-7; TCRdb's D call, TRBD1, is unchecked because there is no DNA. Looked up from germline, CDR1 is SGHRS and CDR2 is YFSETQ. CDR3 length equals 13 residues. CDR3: CASSLLPGYEQYF.

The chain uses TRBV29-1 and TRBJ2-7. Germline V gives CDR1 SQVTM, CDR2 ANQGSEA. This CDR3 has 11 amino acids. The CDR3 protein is CSVGDGYEQYF.

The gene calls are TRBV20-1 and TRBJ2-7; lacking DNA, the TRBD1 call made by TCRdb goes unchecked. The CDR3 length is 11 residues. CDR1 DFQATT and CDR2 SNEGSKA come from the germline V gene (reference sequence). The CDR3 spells CSAPDSYEQYF.

The CDR3 protein is CASSHRLAGDHEQYF. The V call is TRBV14, the J call TRBJ2-7; the TRBD2 assignment by TCRdb is unverifiable without DNA. This CDR3 is built from 15 residues. From germline, CDR1 is SGHDN and CDR2 FVKESK.

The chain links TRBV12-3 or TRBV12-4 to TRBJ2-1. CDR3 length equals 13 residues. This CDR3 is CASSYSDDNEQFF.

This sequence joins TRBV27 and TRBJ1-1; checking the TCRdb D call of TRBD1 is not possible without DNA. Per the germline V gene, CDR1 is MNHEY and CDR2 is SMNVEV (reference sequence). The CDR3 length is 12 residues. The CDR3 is CASSFTGDTAFF.

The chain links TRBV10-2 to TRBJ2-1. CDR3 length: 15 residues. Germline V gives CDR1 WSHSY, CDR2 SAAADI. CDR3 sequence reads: CASSESPNSYNEQFF.

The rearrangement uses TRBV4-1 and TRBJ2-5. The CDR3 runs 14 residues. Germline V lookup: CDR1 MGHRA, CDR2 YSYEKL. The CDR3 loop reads CASSQEVAGETQYF.

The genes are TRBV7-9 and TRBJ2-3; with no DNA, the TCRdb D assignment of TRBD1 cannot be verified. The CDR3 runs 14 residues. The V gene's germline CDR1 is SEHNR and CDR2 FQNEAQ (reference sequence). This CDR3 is CASSAGTGENTQYF.

The CDR3 reads CASSAREDLYEQYF. This chain links TRBV6-5 with TRBJ2-7; the D gene TCRdb calls, TRBD2, cannot be checked with no DNA. Germline CDR1 MNHEY, CDR2 SVGAGI. The CDR3 contains 14 residues.

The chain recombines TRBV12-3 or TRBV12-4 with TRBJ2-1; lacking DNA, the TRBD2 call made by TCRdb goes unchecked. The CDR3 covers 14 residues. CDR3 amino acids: CASKTYGGDNEQFF.

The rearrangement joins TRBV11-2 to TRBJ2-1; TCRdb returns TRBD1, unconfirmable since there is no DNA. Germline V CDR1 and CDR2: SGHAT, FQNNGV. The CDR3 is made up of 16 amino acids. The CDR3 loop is CASSGPGTGDYNEQFF.

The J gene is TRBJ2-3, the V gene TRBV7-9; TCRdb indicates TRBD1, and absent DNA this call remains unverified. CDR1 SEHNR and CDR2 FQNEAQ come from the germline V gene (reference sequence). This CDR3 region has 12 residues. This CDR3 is CASRATGRTSYF. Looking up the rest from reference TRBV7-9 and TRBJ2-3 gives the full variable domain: DTGVSQNPRHKITKRGQNVTFRCDPISEHNRLYWYRQTLGQGPEFLTYFQNEAQLEKSRLLSDRFSAERPKGSFSTLEIQRTEQGDSAMYLCASRATGRTSYFGPGTRLTVL.

The CDR3 loop is CSVADGNEQYF. V and J are TRBV29-1 and TRBJ2-7. The CDR3 loop spans 11 amino acids. CDR1 and CDR2 (germline): SQVTM, ANQGSEA.

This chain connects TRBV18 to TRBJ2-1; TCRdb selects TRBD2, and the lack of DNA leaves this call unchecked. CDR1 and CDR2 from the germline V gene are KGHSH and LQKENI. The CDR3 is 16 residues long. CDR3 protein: CASSLVAEEGYNEQFF.

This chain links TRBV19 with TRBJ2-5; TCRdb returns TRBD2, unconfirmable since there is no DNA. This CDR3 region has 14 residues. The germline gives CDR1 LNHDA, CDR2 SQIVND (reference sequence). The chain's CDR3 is CASSIYGGEATQYF.

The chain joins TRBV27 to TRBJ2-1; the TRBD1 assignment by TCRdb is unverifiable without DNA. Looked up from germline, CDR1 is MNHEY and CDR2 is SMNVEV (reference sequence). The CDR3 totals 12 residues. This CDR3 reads CASSSPGNEQFF.

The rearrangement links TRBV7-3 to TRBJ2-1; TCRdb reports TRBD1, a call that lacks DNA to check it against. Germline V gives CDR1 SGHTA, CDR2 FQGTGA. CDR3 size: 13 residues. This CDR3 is CASSEQGDNEQFF. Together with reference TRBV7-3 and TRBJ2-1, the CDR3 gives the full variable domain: GAGVSQTPSNKVTEKGKYVELRCDPISGHTALYWYRQSLGQGPEFLIYFQGTGAADDSGLPNDRFFAVRPEGSVSTLKIQRTERGDSAVYLCASSEQGDNEQFFGPGTRLTVL.

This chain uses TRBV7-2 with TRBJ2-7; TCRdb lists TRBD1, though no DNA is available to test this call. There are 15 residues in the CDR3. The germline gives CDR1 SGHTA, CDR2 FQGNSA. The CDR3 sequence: CASSLFRDRGYEQYF.

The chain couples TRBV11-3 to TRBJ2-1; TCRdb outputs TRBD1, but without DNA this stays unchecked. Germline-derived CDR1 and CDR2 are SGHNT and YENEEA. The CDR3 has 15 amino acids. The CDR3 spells CASSSRQGASNEQFF. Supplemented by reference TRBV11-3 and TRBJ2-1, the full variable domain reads EAGVVQSPRYKIIEKKQPVAFWCNPISGHNTLYWYLQNLGQGPELLIRYENEEAVDDSQLPKDRFSAERLKGVDSTLKIQPAELGDSAVYLCASSSRQGASNEQFFGPGTRLTVL.

This CDR3 reads CSVASGTAFNYGYTF. The J gene is TRBJ1-2, the V gene TRBV29-1; TCRdb picks TRBD1, but there is no DNA to check that call. CDR1 and CDR2 from the germline V gene are SQVTM and ANQGSEA. The CDR3 has 15 residues.

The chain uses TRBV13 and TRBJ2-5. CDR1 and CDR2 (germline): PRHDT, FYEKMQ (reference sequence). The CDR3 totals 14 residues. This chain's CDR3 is CASSLGVREETQYF. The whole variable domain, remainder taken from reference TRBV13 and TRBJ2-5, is AAGVIQSPRHLIKEKRETATLKCYPIPRHDTVYWYQQGPGQDPQFLISFYEKMQSDKGSIPDRFSAQQFSDYHSELNMSSLELGDSALYFCASSLGVREETQYFGPGTRLLVL.